The present entry profiles one T cell receptor (beta chain) with its context. Its antigen is not identified. One junction end does not reproduce the germline sequence, and a read error may be involved. The sample comes from a study of spatial heterogeneity in lung cancer. Study in general: After resection, follow-up PBMC samples were sequenced when available, at a median of roughly two years later.

Every cDNA TCR molecule received its own unique molecular identifier. In TCRdb, the 5' RACE reads were re-called with MiXCR into one record per CDR3 protein. Of roughly 120,000 distinct CDR3 sequences detected, 9.5% to 15% appear once; the ten largest clones hold roughly 17%. Time point reported: blood at routine non-recurrence follow-up after resection. Whole RNA came from tumor, nontumor lung or frozen PBMC and was sequenced without being sorted. Study-wide findings and caveats: Ubiquitous expanded tumor TCRs were observed in blood more at resection than follow-up.

This receptor was identified in a male donor with early-stage non-small cell lung cancer. Sample: PBMCs, taken at follow-up.

CDR3 DNA: TGCGCCAGCAGCCGGGACGGGGGAGGCTCTGGGGCCAACGCCCTGACTTTC. Residues: CASSRDGGGSGANALTF. The chain is built from TRBV5-1 and TRBJ2-6, with D possibly matching TRBD2 (6 bases). Germline V gene lookup returns CDR1 SGHRS and CDR2 YFSETQ. CDR3 size: 17 residues. The variable domain in full, with the rest retrieved from reference TRBV5-1 and TRBJ2-6, is KAGVTQTPRYLIKTRGQQVTLSCSPISGHRSVSWYQQTPGQGLQFLFEYFSETQRNKGNFPGRFSGRQFSNSRSEMNVSTLELGDSALYLCASSRDGGGSGANALTFGAGSRLTVL.